The rows below give T cell receptor beta chains drawn from one sample of a study of blood T cell repertoires in COVID-19. Repertoires were generated with immunoSEQ multiplex PCR, while TCRdb's copy carries only in-frame clones and drops some. This sample carries approximately 110,000 clones, 82% of them seen once, and the ten largest clones take 7% to 9%. Sequencing was performed on peripheral blood. These TCRs come from a man aged 70 or older with acute or convalescent COVID-19. Each CDR3 is given with its conserved first and last residue. A D gene is named only where the DNA matches it firmly. Clone sizes are given selectively: once, few, many, or a class where the clone is expanded.

DNA	CDR3	size	J	V	D
TGTGCCTGGAGTGTAAAGGCAGGGGATCAGCCCCAGCATTTT	CAWSVKAGDQPQHF	.	TRBJ1-5	TRBV30	.
TGTGCCAGCAGCTTACAGGGGGTTAGTGGCTACACCTTC	CASSLQGVSGYTF	.	TRBJ1-2	TRBV7-9	TRBD1
TGCGCCAGCAGCTTGGCTGTTCGGACAGTAAACGAGCAGTACTTC	CASSLAVRTVNEQYF	.	TRBJ2-7	TRBV5-1	.
TGTGCCTGGACGTGGCGCGGTAATTCACCCCTCCACTTT	CAWTWRGNSPLHF	.	TRBJ1-6	TRBV30	.
TGTGCCAGCAGATTCGGGGGGATCGGCACAGATACGCAGTATTTT	CASRFGGIGTDTQYF	.	TRBJ2-3	TRBV28	TRBD2
TGCGCCAGCAGCTCGCCGGTAGGGACAGGGACGAACACTGAAGCTTTCTTT	CASSSPVGTGTNTEAFF	.	TRBJ1-1	TRBV5-1	TRBD1
TGTGCCACTTCCGCCACGACAGGGTTGCGCGAGCAGTACTTC	CATSATTGLREQYF	.	TRBJ2-7	TRBV28	TRBD1
TGCGCCAGCAGCGCCGGGACAACCACCTACAATGAGCAGTTCTTC	CASSAGTTTYNEQFF	.	TRBJ2-1	TRBV5-1	.
TGTGCCAGCAGTGGGGGCCTAGCCAAAAACATTCAGTACTTC	CASSGGLAKNIQYF	.	TRBJ2-4	TRBV28	.
TGTGCCAGCAGCCCCGGAATGGGAGCAGATACGCAGTATTTT	CASSPGMGADTQYF	.	TRBJ2-3	TRBV7-3	.
TGTGCCAGCAGCTTGGCAGGGTACAGCAATCAGCCCCAGCATTTT	CASSLAGYSNQPQHF	.	TRBJ1-5	TRBV5-6	.
TGTGCCAGCATGGCGACAGGGGCTTACTATGGCTACACCTTC	CASMATGAYYGYTF	.	TRBJ1-2	TRBV25-1	TRBD1
TGTGCCAGCAGTTACGGGAGGGGCAGGGGTACAGATACGCAGTATTTT	CASSYGRGRGTDTQYF	.	TRBJ2-3	TRBV6-6	.
TGTGCCAGCAGCGAGGGGATCGGCGGGAGAACAGATACGCAGTATTTT	CASSEGIGGRTDTQYF	.	TRBJ2-3	TRBV9	TRBD2
TGTGCCAGCAGCTCCCAAAGGGGGGGGGCCAACGTCCTGACTTTC	CASSSQRGGANVLTF	few	TRBJ2-6	TRBV3-1/TRBV3-2	.
TGTGCCAGTAGAGCCCGATCGGGTGCAACTAATGAAAAACTGTTTTTT	CASRARSGATNEKLFF	.	TRBJ1-4	TRBV19	.
TGTGCCAGCAGTTTTAGCGGGAGGGTCTCCTACAATGAGCAGTTCTTC	CASSFSGRVSYNEQFF	few	TRBJ2-1	TRBV27	TRBD2
TGTGCCAGCAGTTACTCGAACCCAGGCTTTTATGGCTACACCTTC	CASSYSNPGFYGYTF	.	TRBJ1-2	TRBV6-5	.
TGTGCCAGCAGGGACTATCGCACAGATACGCAGTATTTT	CASRDYRTDTQYF	.	TRBJ2-3	TRBV6-5	.
TGTGCCAGCAGCCTCCCCACGCCGGGACTTTCCTCCTACAATGAGCAGTTCTTC	CASSLPTPGLSSYNEQFF	.	TRBJ2-1	TRBV7-3	.
TGTGCCTGGGTCGACAGTTCTAACTATGGCTACACCTTC	CAWVDSSNYGYTF	.	TRBJ1-2	TRBV30	.
TGTGCCATCAGTGAAGCGGGCCCCTCCGAGTTCTTC	CAISEAGPSEFF	.	TRBJ2-1	TRBV10-3	.
TGCGCCAGCAGATTAGACAGGGGAGGTGATTTAAGGCCTGAAGCTTTCTTT	CASRLDRGGDLRPEAFF	.	TRBJ1-1	TRBV5-1	TRBD1
TGTGCCAGCAGCCCACTCAGGGGGACTGAAGCTTTCTTT	CASSPLRGTEAFF	.	TRBJ1-1	TRBV3-1/TRBV3-2	TRBD1
TGTGCCAGCTCCGGGACATCCAATGGCTACACCTTC	CASSGTSNGYTF	.	TRBJ1-2	TRBV28	.
TGTGCCAGCAGCGCCGGGAGGACAGATACGCAGTATTTT	CASSAGRTDTQYF	.	TRBJ2-3	TRBV2	TRBD2
TGTGCCAGCAGCCCCTTAGGGTTAGGGGGCTCCGGGGGCACCGGGGAGCTGTTTTTT	CASSPLGLGGSGGTGELFF	once	TRBJ2-2	TRBV3-1/TRBV3-2	.